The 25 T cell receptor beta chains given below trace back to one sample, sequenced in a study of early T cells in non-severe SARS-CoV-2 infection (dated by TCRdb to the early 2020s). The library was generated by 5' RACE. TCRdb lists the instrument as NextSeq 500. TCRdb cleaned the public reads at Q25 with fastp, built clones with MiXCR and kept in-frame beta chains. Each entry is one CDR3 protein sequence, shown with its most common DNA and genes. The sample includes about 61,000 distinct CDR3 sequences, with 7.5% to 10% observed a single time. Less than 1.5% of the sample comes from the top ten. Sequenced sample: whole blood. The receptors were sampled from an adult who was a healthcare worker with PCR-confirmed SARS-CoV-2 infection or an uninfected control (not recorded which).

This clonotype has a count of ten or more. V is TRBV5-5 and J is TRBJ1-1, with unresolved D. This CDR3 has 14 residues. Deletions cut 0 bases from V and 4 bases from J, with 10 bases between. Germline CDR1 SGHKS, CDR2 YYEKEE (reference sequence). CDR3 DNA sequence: TGTGCCAGCAGCTTGGACGAGTGGGGCACTGAAGCTTTCTTT. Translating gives CASSLDEWGTEAFF.

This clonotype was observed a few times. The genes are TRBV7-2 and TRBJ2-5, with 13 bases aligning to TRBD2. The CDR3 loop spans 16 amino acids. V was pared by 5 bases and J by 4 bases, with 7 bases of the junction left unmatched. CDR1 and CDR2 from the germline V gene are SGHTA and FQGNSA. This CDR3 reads CASSTTSGGAGETQYF. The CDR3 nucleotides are TGTGCCAGCAGCACCACTAGCGGGGGGGCCGGAGAGACCCAGTACTTC.

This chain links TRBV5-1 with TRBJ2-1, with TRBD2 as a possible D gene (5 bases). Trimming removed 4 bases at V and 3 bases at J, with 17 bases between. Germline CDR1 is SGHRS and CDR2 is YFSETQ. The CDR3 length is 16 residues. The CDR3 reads CASSLIPGLDYNEQFF. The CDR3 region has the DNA TGCGCCAGCAGCCTCATTCCGGGGTTAGACTACAATGAGCAGTTCTTC.

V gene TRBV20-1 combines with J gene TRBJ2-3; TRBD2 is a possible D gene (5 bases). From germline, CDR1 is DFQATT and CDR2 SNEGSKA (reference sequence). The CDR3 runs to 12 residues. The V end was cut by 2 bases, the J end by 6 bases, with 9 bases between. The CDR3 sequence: CSARLRGDTQYF. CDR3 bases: TGCAGTGCTAGACTAAGAGGGGATACGCAGTATTTT.

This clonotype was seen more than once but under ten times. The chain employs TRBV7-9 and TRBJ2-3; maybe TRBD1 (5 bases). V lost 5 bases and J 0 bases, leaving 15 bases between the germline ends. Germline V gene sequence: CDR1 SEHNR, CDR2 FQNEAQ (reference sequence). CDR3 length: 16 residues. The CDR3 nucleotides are TGTGCCAGCAGCACAGCTGTACAGGAAAGCACAGATACGCAGTATTTT. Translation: CASSTAVQESTDTQYF.

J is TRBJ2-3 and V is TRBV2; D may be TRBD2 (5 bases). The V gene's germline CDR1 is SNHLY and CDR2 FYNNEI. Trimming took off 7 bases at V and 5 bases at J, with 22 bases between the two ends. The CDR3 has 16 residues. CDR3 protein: CASKRTGSPDGDTQYF. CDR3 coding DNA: TGTGCCAGCAAACGTACGGGGAGTCCAGACGGAGATACGCAGTATTTT.

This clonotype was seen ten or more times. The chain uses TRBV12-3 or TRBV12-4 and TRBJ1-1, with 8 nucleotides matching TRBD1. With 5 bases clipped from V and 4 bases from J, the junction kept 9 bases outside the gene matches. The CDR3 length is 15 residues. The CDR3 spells CASSPWTGQSTEAFF. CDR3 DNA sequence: TGTGCCAGCAGTCCATGGACAGGGCAGAGCACTGAAGCTTTCTTT.

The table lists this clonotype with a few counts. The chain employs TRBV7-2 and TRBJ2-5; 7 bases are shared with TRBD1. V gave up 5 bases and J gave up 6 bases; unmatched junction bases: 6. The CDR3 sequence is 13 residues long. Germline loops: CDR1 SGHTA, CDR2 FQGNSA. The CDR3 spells CASSLGQLKTQYF. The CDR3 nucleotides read TGTGCCAGCAGCCTGGGACAGCTGAAGACCCAGTACTTC.

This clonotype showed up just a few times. The CDR3 region is CASSLGRAETQYF. CDR3 in DNA: TGTGCCAGCAGTTTGGGCCGTGCCGAGACCCAGTACTTC. The chain uses TRBV12-3 or TRBV12-4 and TRBJ2-5, with D hard to call. There are 13 residues in the CDR3. The V end was cut by 3 bases, the J end by 5 bases, with 10 bases between.

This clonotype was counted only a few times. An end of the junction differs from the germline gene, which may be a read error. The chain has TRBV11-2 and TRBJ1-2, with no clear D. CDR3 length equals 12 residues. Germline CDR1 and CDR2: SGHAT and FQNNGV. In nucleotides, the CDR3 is TGTGCCAGCAGCTTCCCCACGGGCCCTCCACTCTTC. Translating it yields CASSFPTGPPLF.

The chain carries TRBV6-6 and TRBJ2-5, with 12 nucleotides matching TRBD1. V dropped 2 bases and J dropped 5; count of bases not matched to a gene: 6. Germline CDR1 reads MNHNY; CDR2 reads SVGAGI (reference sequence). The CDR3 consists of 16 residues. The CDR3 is CASSYGGTGGSETQYF. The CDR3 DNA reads TGTGCCAGCAGTTACGGCGGGACAGGGGGCTCGGAGACCCAGTACTTC.

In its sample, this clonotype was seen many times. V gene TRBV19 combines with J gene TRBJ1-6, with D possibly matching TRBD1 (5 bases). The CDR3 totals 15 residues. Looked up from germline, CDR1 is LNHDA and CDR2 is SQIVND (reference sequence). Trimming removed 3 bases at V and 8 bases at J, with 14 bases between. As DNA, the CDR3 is TGTGCCAGTAGTATCTCCGGGACGGTATATTCACCCCTCCACTTT. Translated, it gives CASSISGTVYSPLHF.

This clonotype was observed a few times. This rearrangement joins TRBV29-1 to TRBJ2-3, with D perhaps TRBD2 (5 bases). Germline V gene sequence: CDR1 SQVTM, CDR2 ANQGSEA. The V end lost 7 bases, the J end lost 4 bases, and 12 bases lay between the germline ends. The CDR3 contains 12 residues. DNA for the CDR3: TGCAGCGCCGAAGGGAGCCCAGATACGCAGTATTTT. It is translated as CSAEGSPDTQYF.

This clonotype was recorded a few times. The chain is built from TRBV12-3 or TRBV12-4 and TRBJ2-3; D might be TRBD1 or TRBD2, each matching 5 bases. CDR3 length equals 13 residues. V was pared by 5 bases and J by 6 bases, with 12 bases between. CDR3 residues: CASSGTNWDTQYF. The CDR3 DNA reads TGTGCCAGCAGTGGGACCAACTGGGATACGCAGTATTTT.

CDR3 DNA: TGTGCCAGCAGCCATTATCAGGGGGCCCCCTACAATGAGCAGTTCTTC. Its translation is CASSHYQGAPYNEQFF. The chain recombines TRBV3-1 with TRBJ2-1, with 8 bases matching TRBD1. The trim removed 3 bases at V and 2 bases at J, leaving 6 bases unmatched. This CDR3 has 16 amino acids. Germline CDR1 and CDR2: LGHDT and YNNKEL (reference sequence).

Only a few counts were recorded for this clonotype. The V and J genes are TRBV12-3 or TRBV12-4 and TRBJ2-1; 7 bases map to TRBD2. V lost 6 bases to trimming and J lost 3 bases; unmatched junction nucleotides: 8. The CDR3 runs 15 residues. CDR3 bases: TGTGCCAGCAGCACCGGGTCTAGCGGCTACAATGAGCAGTTCTTC. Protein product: CASSTGSSGYNEQFF.

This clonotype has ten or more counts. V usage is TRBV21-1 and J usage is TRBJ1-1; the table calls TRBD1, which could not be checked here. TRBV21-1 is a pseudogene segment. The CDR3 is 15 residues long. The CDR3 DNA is TGTGCCAGCAGCAAAGACGACAGCATGAACACTGAAGCTTTCTTT. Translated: CASSKDDSMNTEAFF.

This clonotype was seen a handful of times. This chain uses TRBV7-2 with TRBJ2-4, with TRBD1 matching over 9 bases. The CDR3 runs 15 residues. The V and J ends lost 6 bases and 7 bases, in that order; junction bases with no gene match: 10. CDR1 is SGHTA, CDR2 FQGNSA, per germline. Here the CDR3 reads CASSKQGAGGNIQYF. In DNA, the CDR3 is TGTGCCAGCAGTAAACAGGGGGCAGGGGGCAACATTCAGTACTTC.

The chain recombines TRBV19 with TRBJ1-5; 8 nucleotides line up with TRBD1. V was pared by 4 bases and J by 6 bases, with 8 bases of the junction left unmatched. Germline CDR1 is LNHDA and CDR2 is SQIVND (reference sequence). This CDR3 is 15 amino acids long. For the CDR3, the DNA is TGTGCCAGTAGTACTGGACAGGGAGGTTCTCAGCCCCAGCATTTT. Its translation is CASSTGQGGSQPQHF.

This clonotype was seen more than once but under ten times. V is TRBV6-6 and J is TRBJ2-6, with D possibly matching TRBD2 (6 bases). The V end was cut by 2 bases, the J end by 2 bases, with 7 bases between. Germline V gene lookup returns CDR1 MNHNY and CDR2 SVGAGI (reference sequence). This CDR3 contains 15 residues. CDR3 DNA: TGTGCCAGCAGTTACGGGGGGACTGGGGCCAACGTCCTGACTTTC. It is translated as CASSYGGTGANVLTF.

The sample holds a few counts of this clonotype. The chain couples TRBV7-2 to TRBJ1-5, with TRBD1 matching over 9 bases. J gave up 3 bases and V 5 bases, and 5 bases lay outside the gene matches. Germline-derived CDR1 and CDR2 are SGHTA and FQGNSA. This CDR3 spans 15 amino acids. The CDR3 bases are TGTGCCAGCAGCCAGGGACAGGGTATCAATCAGCCCCAGCATTTT. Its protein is CASSQGQGINQPQHF. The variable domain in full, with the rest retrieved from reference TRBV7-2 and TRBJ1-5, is GAGVSQSPSNKVTEKGKDVELRCDPISGHTALYWYRQSLGQGLEFLIYFQGNSAPDKSGLPSDRFSAERTGGSVSTLTIQRTQQEDSAVYLCASSQGQGINQPQHFGDGTRLSIL.

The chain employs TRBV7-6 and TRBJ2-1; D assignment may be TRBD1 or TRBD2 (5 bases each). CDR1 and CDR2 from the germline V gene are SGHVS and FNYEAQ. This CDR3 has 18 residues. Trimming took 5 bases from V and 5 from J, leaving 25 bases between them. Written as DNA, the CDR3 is TGTGCCAGCAGCCCAGGGAGCAGGGAGAACAGTCGAAACAATGAGCAGTTCTTC. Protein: CASSPGSRENSRNNEQFF.

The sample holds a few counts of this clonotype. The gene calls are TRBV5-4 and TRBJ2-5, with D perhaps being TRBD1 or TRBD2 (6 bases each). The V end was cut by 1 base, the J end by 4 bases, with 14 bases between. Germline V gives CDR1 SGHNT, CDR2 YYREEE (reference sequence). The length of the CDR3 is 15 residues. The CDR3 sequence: CASSLYLGGPETQYF. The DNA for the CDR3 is TGTGCCAGCAGCTTGTATTTGGGGGGCCCAGAGACCCAGTACTTC.

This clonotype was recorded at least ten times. CDR3 bases: TGTGCCAGCAGCAACGGGGGGCGCTCCTACAATGAGCAGTTCTTC. The encoded protein is CASSNGGRSYNEQFF. J is TRBJ2-1 and V is TRBV13; weak D call: TRBD2 (7 bases). This CDR3 is 15 amino acids long. Germline loops: CDR1 PRHDT, CDR2 FYEKMQ (reference sequence). Trimming took off 5 bases at V and 0 bases at J, with 11 bases between the two ends.

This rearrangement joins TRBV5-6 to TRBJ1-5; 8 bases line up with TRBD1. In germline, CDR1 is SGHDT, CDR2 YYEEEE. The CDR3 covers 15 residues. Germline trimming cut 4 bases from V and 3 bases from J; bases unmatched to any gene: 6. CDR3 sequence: CASSMGQDFNQPQHF. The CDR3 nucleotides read TGTGCCAGCAGCATGGGACAGGACTTCAATCAGCCCCAGCATTTT. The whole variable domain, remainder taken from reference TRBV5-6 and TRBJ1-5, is DAGVTQSPTHLIKTRGQQVTLRCSPKSGHDTVSWYQQALGQGPQFIFQYYEEEERQRGNFPDRFSGHQFPNYSSELNVNALLLGDSALYLCASSMGQDFNQPQHFGDGTRLSIL.